This TCR beta chain was captured by sequencing in a study of blood T cell repertoires in COVID-19. Germline CDR1 and CDR2: MNHEY and SVGAGI. With 0 bases clipped from V and 0 bases from J, the junction kept 4 bases outside the gene matches. The CDR3 has 16 residues. TCRdb's copy holds only in-frame clones and misses some; the assay was immunoSEQ multiplex PCR. The repertoire holds roughly 130,000 clones, approximately 88% seen once, with around 13% in the top ten. The V gene is TRBV6-5, the J gene TRBJ1-1; 7 bases align to TRBD1. Sequencing input: peripheral blood. The origin of this receptor is a woman in her twenties or thirties who had recovered from COVID-19. The CDR3 DNA follows: TGTGCCAGCAGTTACTCCCAGGGGGGAGTGAACACTGAAGCTTTCTTT. Encoded protein: CASSYSQGGVNTEAFF.